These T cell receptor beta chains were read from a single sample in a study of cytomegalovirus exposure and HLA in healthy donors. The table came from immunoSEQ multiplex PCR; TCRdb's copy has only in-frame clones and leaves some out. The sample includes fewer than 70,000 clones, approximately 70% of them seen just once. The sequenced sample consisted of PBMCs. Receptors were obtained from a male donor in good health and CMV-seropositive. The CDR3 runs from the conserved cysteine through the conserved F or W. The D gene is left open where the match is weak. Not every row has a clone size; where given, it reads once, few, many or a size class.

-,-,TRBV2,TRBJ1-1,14,CASSEVPGLAEAFF,TGTGCCAGCAGTGAAGTTCCGGGTCTCGCTGAAGCTTTCTTT
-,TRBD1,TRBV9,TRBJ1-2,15,CASSGQGRRNYGYTF,TGTGCCAGCAGCGGACAGGGGCGGAGGAACTATGGCTACACCTTC
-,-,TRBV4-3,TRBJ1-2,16,CASSQDGAGPTSGYTF,TGCGCCAGCAGCCAAGATGGGGCAGGGCCCACCTCGGGCTACACCTTC
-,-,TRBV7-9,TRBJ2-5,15,CASSLAETQLETQYF,TGTGCCAGCAGCTTAGCGGAGACCCAGTTAGAGACCCAGTACTTC
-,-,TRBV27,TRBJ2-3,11,CASTSTDTQYF,TGTGCCAGCACAAGCACAGATACGCAGTATTTT
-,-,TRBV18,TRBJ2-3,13,CASSLSNTDTQYF,TGTGCCAGCTCACTATCTAACACAGATACGCAGTATTTT
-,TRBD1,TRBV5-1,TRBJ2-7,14,CASSPLGTGGEQYF,TGCGCCAGCAGCCCGCTTGGGACAGGGGGCGAGCAGTACTTC
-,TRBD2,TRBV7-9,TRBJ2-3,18,CASSRGSGGGPSTDTQYF,TGTGCCAGCAGTAGAGGTAGCGGGGGAGGACCTAGCACAGATACGCAGTATTTT
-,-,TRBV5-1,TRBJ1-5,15,CASSLEGDSNQPQHF,TGCGCCAGCAGCTTGGAAGGGGATAGCAATCAGCCCCAGCATTTT
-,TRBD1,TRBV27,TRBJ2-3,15,CASRARDRGTDTQYF,TGTGCCAGCAGAGCCCGGGACAGAGGAACAGATACGCAGTATTTT
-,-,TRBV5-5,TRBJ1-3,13,CASSPHSGNTIYF,TGTGCCAGCAGCCCCCATTCTGGAAACACCATATATTTT
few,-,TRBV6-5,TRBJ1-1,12,CASGRMNTEAFF,TGTGCCAGCGGCAGAATGAACACTGAAGCTTTCTTT
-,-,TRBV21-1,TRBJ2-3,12,CASPRNTDTQYF,TGTGCCAGCCCGCGGAACACAGATACGCAGTATTTT
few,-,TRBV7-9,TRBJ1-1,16,CASSPSDGGVNTEAFF,TGTGCCAGCAGCCCTAGTGATGGGGGGGTGAACACTGAAGCTTTCTTT
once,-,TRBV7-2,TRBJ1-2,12,CASSFGGNGYTF,TGTGCCAGCAGCTTTGGGGGGAATGGCTACACCTTC
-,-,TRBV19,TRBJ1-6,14,CASSIDGGRAPLHF,TGTGCCAGTAGTATAGACGGAGGTCGGGCACCCCTCCACTTT
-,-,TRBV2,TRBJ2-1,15,CASSGSLGAGNEQFF,TGTGCCAGCAGTGGGTCCCTGGGGGCAGGAAATGAGCAGTTCTTC
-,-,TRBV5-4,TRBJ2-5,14,CASSLTGVQETQYF,TGTGCCAGCAGCTTAACCGGGGTCCAGGAGACCCAGTACTTC
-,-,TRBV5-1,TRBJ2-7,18,CASSLAQQGSTSPYEQYF,TGCGCCAGCAGCTTGGCCCAGCAGGGGTCCACCTCGCCCTACGAGCAGTACTTC
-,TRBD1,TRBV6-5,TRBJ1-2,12,CASSTGGYGYTF,TGTGCCAGCAGTACAGGGGGCTATGGCTACACCTTC
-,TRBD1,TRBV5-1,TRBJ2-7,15,CASSWVRTGSYEQYF,TGCGCCAGCAGCTGGGTCCGGACAGGCTCCTACGAGCAGTACTTC
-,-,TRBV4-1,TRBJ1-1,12,CASSLGNTEAFF,TGCGCCAGCAGCCTCGGGAACACTGAAGCTTTCTTT
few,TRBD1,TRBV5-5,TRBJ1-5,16,CASSSGWTGGNQPQHF,TGTGCCAGCAGCTCCGGGTGGACAGGGGGTAATCAGCCCCAGCATTTT
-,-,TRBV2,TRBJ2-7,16,CASSEGRDPRNYEQYF,TGTGCCAGCAGTGAAGGGAGGGACCCCCGGAACTACGAGCAGTACTTC
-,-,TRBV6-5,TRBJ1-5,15,CASSPLRGSNQPQHF,TGTGCCAGCAGTCCTCTCCGGGGGAGCAATCAGCCCCAGCATTTT
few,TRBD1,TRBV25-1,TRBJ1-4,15,CASSELGTGDEKLFF,TGTGCCAGCAGTGAATTAGGGACAGGGGACGAAAAACTGTTTTTT
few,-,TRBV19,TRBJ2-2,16,CASRVWGRSNTGELFF,TGTGCCAGTAGAGTATGGGGCAGATCTAACACCGGGGAGCTGTTTTTT
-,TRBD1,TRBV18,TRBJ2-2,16,CASSPRGQGNTGELFF,TGTGCCAGCTCACCCCGGGGACAGGGGAACACCGGGGAGCTGTTTTTT
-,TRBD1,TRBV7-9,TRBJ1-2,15,CASSLSLTGGNGYTF,TGTGCCAGCAGCTTGTCTCTGACAGGGGGGAATGGCTACACCTTC
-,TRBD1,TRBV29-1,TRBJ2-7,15,CSVETGEDGGYEQYF,TGCAGCGTTGAGACAGGGGAAGACGGGGGCTACGAGCAGTACTTC
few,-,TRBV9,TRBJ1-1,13,CASSLGSNTEAFF,TGTGCCAGCAGCCTCGGGTCGAACACTGAAGCTTTCTTT
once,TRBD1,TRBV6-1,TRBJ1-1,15,CASRDLGQARTEAFF,TGTGCCAGCAGAGATCTAGGACAGGCCCGGACTGAAGCTTTCTTT
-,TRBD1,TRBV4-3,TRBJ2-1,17,CASSPYLGQISYNEQFF,TGCGCCAGCAGCCCCTACTTGGGACAGATCTCCTACAATGAGCAGTTCTTC
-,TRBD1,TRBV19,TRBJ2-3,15,CASSSRGTGTDTQYF,TGTGCCAGTAGTAGCCGAGGGACAGGGACAGATACGCAGTATTTT
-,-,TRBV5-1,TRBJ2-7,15,CASSSPGLGAYEQYF,TGCGCCAGCAGCTCACCAGGCCTGGGAGCCTACGAGCAGTACTTC
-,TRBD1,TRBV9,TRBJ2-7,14,CASSVGGQGAEQYF,TGTGCCAGCAGCGTAGGGGGACAGGGAGCCGAGCAGTACTTC
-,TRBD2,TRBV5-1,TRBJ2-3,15,CASRQTGTRGDTQYF,TGCGCCAGCAGACAAACCGGGACTAGGGGAGATACGCAGTATTTT
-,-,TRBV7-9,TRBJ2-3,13,CASSLEGTDTQYF,TGTGCCAGCAGCTTAGAGGGGACAGATACGCAGTATTTT
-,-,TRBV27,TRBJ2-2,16,CASSGRTSRNTGELFF,TGTGCCAGCAGTGGCCGCACTAGCCGAAACACCGGGGAGCTGTTTTTT
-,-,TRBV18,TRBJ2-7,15,CASSPREQGSYEQYF,TGTGCCAGCTCACCACGGGAGCAGGGGTCCTACGAGCAGTACTTC
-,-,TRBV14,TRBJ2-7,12,CASSPTGYEQYF,TGTGCCAGCAGCCCGACGGGTTACGAGCAGTACTTC
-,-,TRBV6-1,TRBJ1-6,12,CASSELVPPLHF,TGTGCCAGCAGTGAACTAGTTCCACCCCTCCACTTT
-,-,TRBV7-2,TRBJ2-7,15,CASSPLAVNRDEQYF,TGTGCCAGCAGCCCTCTCGCGGTAAATCGCGACGAGCAGTACTTC
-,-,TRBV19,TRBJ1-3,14,CASSPGSTGNTIYF,TGTGCCAGCTCCCCCGGGTCTACTGGAAACACCATATATTTT
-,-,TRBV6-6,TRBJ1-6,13,CASTRLFSSPLHF,TGTGCCAGCACTAGGCTTTTTAGTTCACCCCTCCACTTT
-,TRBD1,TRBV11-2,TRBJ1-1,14,CASRPGTGNTEAFF,TGTGCCAGCAGACCCGGGACAGGGAACACTGAAGCTTTCTTT
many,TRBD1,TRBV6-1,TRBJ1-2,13,CASSVPGTEGYTF,TGTGCCAGCAGTGTACCCGGGACAGAAGGCTACACCTTC
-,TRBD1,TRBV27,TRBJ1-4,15,CASSGVGQGSVKLFF,TGTGCCAGCAGTGGGGTAGGACAGGGGAGTGTAAAACTGTTTTTT
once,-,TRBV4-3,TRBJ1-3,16,CASSQDADSSGNTIYF,TGCGCCAGCAGCCAAGATGCGGACAGCTCTGGAAACACCATATATTTT
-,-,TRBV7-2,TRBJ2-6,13,CASSLTGANVLTF,TGTGCCAGCAGTCTAACTGGGGCCAACGTCCTGACTTTC
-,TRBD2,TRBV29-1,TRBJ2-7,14,CSVERAGDIYEQYF,TGCAGCGTTGAACGAGCGGGAGACATCTACGAGCAGTACTTC
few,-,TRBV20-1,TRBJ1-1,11,CSAQRRTEAFF,TGCAGTGCCCAGCGGAGGACTGAAGCTTTCTTT
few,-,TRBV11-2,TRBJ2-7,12,CASSFHGYEQYF,TGTGCCAGCAGCTTTCACGGCTACGAGCAGTACTTC
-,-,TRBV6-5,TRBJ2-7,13,CASRTGPMNEQYF,TGTGCCAGCCGAACAGGTCCCATGAACGAGCAGTACTTC
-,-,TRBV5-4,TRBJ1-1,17,CASRSGGGATMNTEAFF,TGTGCCAGCAGGTCGGGGGGAGGAGCAACTATGAACACTGAAGCTTTCTTT
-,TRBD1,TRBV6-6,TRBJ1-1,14,CASSYPQGAGEAFF,TGTGCCAGCAGTTACCCGCAGGGGGCCGGTGAAGCTTTCTTT
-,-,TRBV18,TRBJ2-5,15,CASSPLQGGQETQYF,TGTGCCAGCTCACCACTCCAGGGGGGCCAAGAGACCCAGTACTTC